This TCR beta chain derives from a study of CD8 T cells in Susac syndrome (dated by TCRdb to about 2019). Regarding the study in general: Whether CD8+ T cell activation and differentiation in Susac syndrome was antigen driven was tested using repertoire sequencing. Clonality of the CD8+ T cell repertoire was compared between roughly eleven healthy donors, about 14 Susac syndrome patients and around 15 multiple sclerosis patients.

Here V drops 4 bases and J drops 5 bases, and the junction holds 10 bases not matched to any gene. From the germline V gene, CDR1 is MGHRA and CDR2 is YSYEKL. The CDR3, from cysteine to phenylalanine, totals 16 residues. Here the CDR3 DNA is all that survives: 48 bases in frame from base 1. In the case of this clonotype: It lacks a known antigen. No clone much larger than this one lies a single base away; base qualities are absent.

Summary of the overall study and its limitations: The number of individuals in the TCR sequencing and HLA analysis was recognized as being relatively small.

High-throughput TCR beta sequencing profiled peripheral blood CD8+ and CD4+ T cells from healthy donors, Susac syndrome patients and multiple sclerosis patients. The multiple sclerosis controls were treatment-naive patients who had stable or active relapsing-remitting disease and met the revised McDonald criteria. Bulk CD8+ and CD4+ T cells were purified by magnetic negative isolation, while CD8+ TEMRA cells were enriched using FACS. Blood was drawn into EDTA tubes, processed within 24 hours, and PBMCs were isolated by density gradient centrifugation. PBMCs intended for TCR sequencing were cryopreserved in liquid nitrogen and were subsequently thawed in a 37 degrees C water bath. The sorted or isolated CD4+, CD8+ and CD8+ TEMRA cells had a purity of 90% or higher. RNA was extracted with the RNeasy kit and 0.5 to 1 ug was reverse transcribed using random hexamers. The immunoSEQ multiplex PCR assay, covering 54 Vbeta and 13 Jbeta segments, was used to amplify TCR beta CDR3 regions. To correct PCR amplification bias, a synthetic template baseline was used for both primer optimization and computational correction. Per the authors' processing: Reads were assigned to V, D and J genes according to IMGT and analyzed in immunoSEQ Analyzer, with only productive sequences retained. Clonality was computed as one minus Shannon entropy normalized by log2 of the number of productive unique sequences. Public and private clones were assessed among the 100 most prevalent clones of each patient and control. Clones were defined as Susac-specific when absent from the healthy and MS cohorts, from about 1,100 published viral clones and from other ImmuneACCESS disease sequences. The public sequencing data were trimmed at Q25 with fastp and processed into clonotypes with MiXCR by TCRdb, which kept only in-frame beta chains. Each entry merges the rows of one CDR3 protein and shows their most common DNA and genes. The V and J calls shown here were made by TCRdb, not taken from the authors' results. For this sample there are some 300,000 distinct CDR3 sequences; about nine tenths appear just once. About 0.17% of the sample lies in the top ten.

The receptor's source is a human donor with multiple sclerosis. The chain was built from TRBV4-1 and TRBJ1-1, and 10 junction bases match TRBD1. Sequences were obtained from CD8+ T cells from PBMCs. The CDR3 has the sequence CASSRWGGTGVTEAFF. At the DNA level, the sequence is TGCGCCAGCAGCCGGTGGGGCGGGACAGGGGTTACTGAAGCTTTCTTT.